Below, 31 T cell receptor beta chains from the same sample are listed, as sequenced in a study of shared clonotypes between healthy human individuals. Profiling relied on immunoSEQ multiplex PCR, and the TCRdb table lists in-frame clones only, not all of them. Of hundreds of thousands of clones in the sample, about 96% are singletons; the top ten hold under 0.06%. Sequenced material: naive CD4+ T cells sorted from blood. The subset denotes: CD45RA+ positively selected. These receptors all come from a woman younger than 45 in good health.

The chain employs TRBV19 and TRBJ1-5; possibly TRBD1 for D (6 bases). V was pared by 0 bases and J by 7 bases, with 13 bases between. CDR1 is LNHDA, CDR2 SQIVND, per germline (reference sequence). This CDR3 has 15 amino acids. For the CDR3, the DNA is TGTGCCAGTAGTATAGAGCACAGGGTAGGGCAGCCCCAGCATTTT. It yields the protein CASSIEHRVGQPQHF.

J is TRBJ2-7 and V is TRBV18; the D is unclear. CDR1 and CDR2 (germline): KGHSH, LQKENI. V shed 2 bases and J shed 4 bases, with 15 bases lying between them. This CDR3 has 15 amino acids. CDR3 region: CASSPMRDSFYEQYF. CDR3 nucleotide sequence: TGTGCCAGCTCACCAATGCGAGATTCCTTTTACGAGCAGTACTTC.

This sequence joins TRBV5-1 and TRBJ2-1, with TRBD2 matching 10 bases. The germline CDR1 and CDR2 sequences are SGHRS and YFSETQ. The CDR3 extends over 15 amino acids. The V gene end was trimmed by 0 bases and the J gene end by 7 bases; junction bases not matched to a gene: 4. CDR3 sequence reads: CASSLVAGGVNEQFF. Here the CDR3 DNA reads TGCGCCAGCAGCTTGGTAGCGGGAGGTGTAAATGAGCAGTTCTTC.

The rearrangement links TRBV4-2 to TRBJ2-1; 7 bases are a match to TRBD2. CDR3 length equals 19 residues. V dropped 4 bases and J dropped 4; count of bases not matched to a gene: 19. Germline V gene lookup returns CDR1 LGHNA and CDR2 YNFKEQ. DNA for the CDR3: TGTGCCAGCAGCCCCCTTGAGGGAGGGCCTGCCTTAACTTACAATGAGCAGTTCTTC. It translates to CASSPLEGGPALTYNEQFF.

This chain connects TRBV5-8 to TRBJ2-1; D is perhaps TRBD1 (6 bases). The CDR3 runs to 19 residues. The germline V gene has CDR1 SGHTS and CDR2 YDEGEE. The V end was cut by 4 bases, the J end by 0 bases, with 23 bases between. This chain's CDR3 is CASSTPGDLRKGSYNEQFF. The CDR3 DNA follows: TGTGCCAGCAGCACACCAGGGGATCTGCGTAAAGGCTCCTACAATGAGCAGTTCTTC.

Details on this clone: The sample carries other DNA sequences with the same CDR3. The V gene is TRBV27, the J gene TRBJ1-1; the D gene is possibly TRBD1 (6 bases). From germline, CDR1 is MNHEY and CDR2 SMNVEV (reference sequence). This CDR3 spans 14 amino acids. Trimming took off 2 bases at V and 2 bases at J, with 9 bases between the two ends. The CDR3 DNA follows: TGTGCCAGCAGTTTAGCAGGGGAAAACACTGAAGCTTTCTTT. This codes for CASSLAGENTEAFF.

Comment on this clone: Other DNA sequences in the sample encode the same CDR3. The rearrangement joins TRBV5-1 to TRBJ2-5; the D is unclear. V lost 2 bases and J 1 base, leaving 6 bases between the germline ends. Per the germline V gene, CDR1 is SGHRS and CDR2 is YFSETQ. The CDR3 consists of 13 residues. Here the CDR3 DNA reads TGCGCCAGCAGCTTCCGGGCCCAAGAGACCCAGTACTTC. Protein sequence: CASSFRAQETQYF. The full variable domain, with the rest looked up from reference TRBV5-1 and TRBJ2-5, is KAGVTQTPRYLIKTRGQQVTLSCSPISGHRSVSWYQQTPGQGLQFLFEYFSETQRNKGNFPGRFSGRQFSNSRSEMNVSTLELGDSALYLCASSFRAQETQYFGPGTRLLVL.

The chain joins TRBV11-2 to TRBJ2-5, with unresolved D. The V end lost 1 base, the J end lost 1 base, and 7 bases lay between the germline ends. CDR3 length equals 14 residues. CDR1 is SGHAT and CDR2 is FQNNGV in the germline V gene. The CDR3 DNA is TGTGCCAGCAGCTTAGTCTATACCCAAGAGACCCAGTACTTC. It translates to CASSLVYTQETQYF.

This chain uses TRBV5-4 with TRBJ2-2, with D perhaps TRBD1 or TRBD2 (5 bases each). Per germline, CDR1 SGHNT and CDR2 YYREEE (reference sequence). This CDR3 is 14 amino acids long. V lost 8 bases, J lost 1 base, and 12 bases lay in between. CDR3 sequence (DNA): TGTGCCAGTCGCGGGCAGGGGAACACCGGGGAGCTGTTTTTT. It specifies CASRGQGNTGELFF.

The chain is built from TRBV4-1 and TRBJ2-5, with 10 bases identical to TRBD1. The J call could be wrong; TRBJ2-7 is a better fit for the DNA end. The CDR3 is made up of 15 amino acids. From germline, CDR1 is MGHRA and CDR2 YSYEKL. CDR3 nucleotide sequence: TGCGCCAGCAGCCAAGTTGGGACAGGGGTGCGCGAGCAGTACTTC. Amino acids: CASSQVGTGVREQYF.

V and J are TRBV27 and TRBJ2-7, with unresolved D. The germline gives CDR1 MNHEY, CDR2 SMNVEV (reference sequence). This CDR3 region has 11 residues. Trimming pared 7 bases from V and 7 bases from J, leaving 11 bases between. CDR3 bases: TGTGCCAGCACCTCTCTGGGGGAGCAGTACTTC. It codes for CASTSLGEQYF.

CDR3 nucleotides: TGTGCCAGCCGTCGAGGTCTAGCCAAAAACATTCAGTACTTC. This gives the protein CASRRGLAKNIQYF. The chain uses TRBV5-6 and TRBJ2-4; D gene ambiguous. The germline V gene encodes CDR1 SGHDT and CDR2 YYEEEE. Trimming took 7 bases from V and 0 from J, leaving 11 bases between them. This CDR3 region has 14 residues.

The gene calls are TRBV28 and TRBJ2-5; maybe TRBD1 (6 bases). CDR1 is MDHEN, CDR2 SYDVKM, per germline. V lost 5 bases and J 5 bases, leaving 15 bases between the germline ends. The CDR3 has 14 residues. CDR3 loop: CASSITGSFETQYF. The DNA of the CDR3 is TGTGCCAGCAGTATTACAGGGTCGTTCGAGACCCAGTACTTC. Filled out from reference TRBV28 and TRBJ2-5, the complete variable domain reads DVKVTQSSRYLVKRTGEKVFLECVQDMDHENMFWYRQDPGLGLRLIYFSYDVKMKEKGDIPEGYSVSREKKERFSLILESASTNQTSMYLCASSITGSFETQYFGPGTRLLVL.

The chain combines TRBV30 with TRBJ2-3, with 11 bases that match TRBD1. In germline, CDR1 is GTSNPN, CDR2 SVGIG (reference sequence). This CDR3 is 16 amino acids long. The V gene end was trimmed by 4 bases and the J gene end by 2 bases; junction bases not matched to a gene: 8. CDR3 protein: CAWNGQGAPVTDTQYF. Written as DNA, the CDR3 is TGTGCCTGGAACGGACAGGGGGCGCCGGTCACAGATACGCAGTATTTT.

The rearrangement joins TRBV28 to TRBJ2-7, with D perhaps given as TRBD1 or TRBD2 (5 bases each). The V end was cut by 3 bases, the J end by 3 bases, with 15 bases between. The CDR3 consists of 15 residues. Looked up from germline, CDR1 is MDHEN and CDR2 is SYDVKM. The CDR3 loop is CASSFTGDVRYEQYF. The CDR3 region has the DNA TGTGCCAGCAGTTTTACTGGGGACGTTCGCTACGAGCAGTACTTC.

V usage is TRBV28 and J usage is TRBJ1-3, with 7 bases identical to TRBD1. With V trimmed by 6 bases and J by 4 bases, 9 bases remained unmatched. The CDR3 runs to 15 residues. CDR1 and CDR2 (germline): MDHEN, SYDVKM. CDR3 protein: CASSSPTGQGNTIYF. CDR3 bases: TGTGCCAGCAGCTCCCCGACAGGGCAGGGAAACACCATATATTTT.

This chain joins TRBV4-2 and TRBJ2-2; no clear D gene. V lost 0 bases and J 2 bases, leaving 7 bases between the germline ends. Germline V lookup: CDR1 LGHNA, CDR2 YNFKEQ. CDR3 length: 15 residues. The CDR3 DNA is TGTGCCAGCAGCCAAGAGTGGAGAAACACCGGGGAGCTGTTTTTT. Its translation is CASSQEWRNTGELFF.

J is TRBJ2-5 and V is TRBV2; 14 nucleotides match TRBD2. J gave up 2 bases and V 6 bases, and 5 bases lay outside the gene matches. This CDR3 contains 16 residues. The germline V gene encodes CDR1 SNHLY and CDR2 FYNNEI. CDR3 amino acids: CASRPRLAGGQETQYF. The CDR3 DNA follows: TGTGCCAGCAGGCCGAGACTAGCGGGAGGGCAAGAGACCCAGTACTTC.

The gene calls are TRBV20-1 and TRBJ2-7; 7 nucleotides align to TRBD2. In germline, CDR1 is DFQATT, CDR2 SNEGSKA (reference sequence). The CDR3 contains 11 residues. J lost 3 bases, V lost 7 bases, and 3 bases had no gene match. As DNA, the CDR3 is TGCAGTGTTGGGGAGGGCTACGAGCAGTACTTC. It encodes CSVGEGYEQYF.

This clone was recorded once. Other nucleotide sequences in the sample specify the same CDR3. The chain recombines TRBV28 with TRBJ1-2; 7 positions agree with TRBD1. In germline, CDR1 is MDHEN, CDR2 SYDVKM. The length of the CDR3 is 14 residues. V dropped 6 bases and J dropped 0; count of bases not matched to a gene: 4. CDR3 sequence reads: CASSSGTANYGYTF. The CDR3 DNA sequence: TGTGCCAGCAGCTCCGGGACAGCTAACTATGGCTACACCTTC.

In DNA form, the CDR3 reads TGCGCCAGCAGCCCCGGGACAGACAAAGAGACCCAGTACTTC. This gives the protein CASSPGTDKETQYF. The chain uses TRBV5-1 and TRBJ2-5, with 7 bases lining up with TRBD1. This CDR3 has 14 amino acids. The germline V gene encodes CDR1 SGHRS and CDR2 YFSETQ. The junction had 6 bases not matched to a gene; V was cut back by 4 bases and J by 3 bases.

This clone was found a few times. The chain couples TRBV6-6 to TRBJ1-5, with no clear D. CDR1 is MNHNY, CDR2 SVGAGI, per germline (reference sequence). The CDR3 is 13 amino acids. V lost 4 bases, J lost 5 bases, and 9 bases lay in between. CDR3 sequence reads: CASSFRADQPQHF. In DNA form, the CDR3 reads TGTGCCAGCAGTTTCCGGGCCGATCAGCCCCAGCATTTT.

The V gene is TRBV5-1, the J gene TRBJ2-2; D ambiguous. Germline CDR1 is SGHRS and CDR2 is YFSETQ. The CDR3 runs to 12 residues. The V and J ends lost 0 bases and 7 bases respectively, with 4 bases between them. CDR3 protein: CASSLGIGELFF. The CDR3 coding sequence is TGCGCCAGCAGCTTGGGGATCGGGGAGCTGTTTTTT.

The V gene is TRBV19, the J gene TRBJ2-7; 8 positions match TRBD2. CDR1 LNHDA and CDR2 SQIVND come from the germline V gene (reference sequence). With 4 bases clipped from V and 2 bases from J, the junction kept 4 bases outside the gene matches. This CDR3 spans 14 amino acids. The CDR3 sequence is CASSKSGRAYEQYF. Written as DNA, the CDR3 is TGTGCCAGTAGTAAAAGCGGGAGAGCCTACGAGCAGTACTTC.

The V and J genes are TRBV5-1 and TRBJ2-2; 7 positions match TRBD1. V gave up 1 base and J gave up 1 base; unmatched junction bases: 4. The CDR3 spans 16 residues. Germline V gene lookup returns CDR1 SGHRS and CDR2 YFSETQ. In DNA, the CDR3 is TGCGCCAGCAGCTTGACCAGGACAGGGAACACCGGGGAGCTGTTTTTT. The encoded protein is CASSLTRTGNTGELFF. The variable domain in full, completed from reference TRBV5-1 and TRBJ2-2, reads KAGVTQTPRYLIKTRGQQVTLSCSPISGHRSVSWYQQTPGQGLQFLFEYFSETQRNKGNFPGRFSGRQFSNSRSEMNVSTLELGDSALYLCASSLTRTGNTGELFFGEGSRLTVL.

The chain has TRBV28 and TRBJ2-7, with D perhaps matching TRBD1 or TRBD2 (6 bases each). The V and J ends lost 4 bases and 1 base respectively, with 20 bases between them. The germline V gene has CDR1 MDHEN and CDR2 SYDVKM. This CDR3 is 17 amino acids long. The chain's CDR3 is CASSSNGGPGVSYEQYF. The DNA of the CDR3 is TGTGCCAGCAGTTCGAACGGGGGTCCAGGGGTTTCCTACGAGCAGTACTTC.

The V gene is TRBV23-1, the J gene TRBJ2-7, with no clear D. TRBV23-1 is identified as an open reading frame with a role that is uncertain. V dropped 7 bases and J dropped 5 bases, with 18 bases sitting between them. The CDR3 has 14 residues. CDR3 bases: TGCGCCAGCACCCCGCCGGGTTCCGTCGACGAGCAGTACTTC. This sequence encodes CASTPPGSVDEQYF.

CDR3 sequence: CASATLGGSYNEQFF. The CDR3 DNA sequence: TGCGCCAGCGCAACGCTCGGGGGCTCCTACAATGAGCAGTTCTTC. The gene calls are TRBV5-1 and TRBJ2-1; maybe TRBD2 (6 bases). The CDR3 contains 15 residues. Deletions cut 7 bases from V and 0 bases from J, with 14 bases between. The germline CDR1 and CDR2 sequences are SGHRS and YFSETQ.

The chain couples TRBV28 to TRBJ2-5, with 7 nucleotides matching TRBD2. The ends lost 8 bases at V and 11 bases at J; junction bases unmatched: 23. This CDR3 is built from 16 residues. The V gene's germline CDR1 is MDHEN and CDR2 SYDVKM. CDR3 in amino acids: CASGGRRAGEPHQQYF. The DNA of the CDR3 is TGTGCCAGCGGCGGGCGGAGGGCGGGAGAGCCTCACCAGCAGTACTTC.

The rearrangement joins TRBV29-1 to TRBJ1-2; D unclear. The CDR3 sequence is 13 residues long. V lost 4 bases and J lost 0, with 9 bases in between. The germline gives CDR1 SQVTM, CDR2 ANQGSEA. In DNA, the CDR3 is TGCAGCGTTGCAAGAAAAGCTAACTATGGCTACACCTTC. This translates into CSVARKANYGYTF.

V is TRBV6-6 and J is TRBJ2-7; D call uncertain. V lost 0 bases, J lost 4 bases, and 7 bases lay in between. Germline V gene data show CDR1 as MNHNY and CDR2 as SVGAGI (reference sequence). The CDR3 loop spans 13 amino acids. This CDR3 reads CASSYSSAYEQYF. CDR3 nucleotides: TGTGCCAGCAGTTACTCCTCCGCGTACGAGCAGTACTTC.